This TCR beta chain came from a study of early T cells in non-severe SARS-CoV-2 infection. Across the whole study: Chains were not paired, and sequencing was done on bulk RNA from unsorted whole blood.

The CDR3 covers 15 residues. Losses at the gene ends were 4 bases for V and 0 bases for J; bases not matched to a gene: 5. CDR1 is MNHNY and CDR2 is SVGAGI in the germline V gene (reference sequence). Unique molecular identifier tags were affixed to discrete cDNA molecules. TCRdb recomputed calls from the 5' RACE reads with MiXCR, one row per CDR3 protein. The profile shows 55,000 to 65,000 distinct CDR3 sequences, more than 10% of them singletons. Study findings and constraints: VDJdb-based annotation leaned toward anti-spike CD8 responses and missed private and CD4 specificities.

This clonotype was counted many times. The antigen is undetermined. Sequenced input: whole blood. The TCR originated in an adult who was a healthcare worker with PCR-confirmed SARS-CoV-2 infection or an uninfected control (not recorded which). The genes are TRBV6-6 and TRBJ2-7; 8 bases map to TRBD2. The CDR3 loop reads CASSSGGAFSYEQYF. CDR3 coding DNA: TGTGCCAGCAGTTCGGGGGGGGCCTTCTCCTACGAGCAGTACTTC.